This passage covers 20 T cell receptor beta chains from one sample sequenced in a study of shared clonotypes between healthy human individuals. Assay: immunoSEQ multiplex PCR; the TCRdb copy retains only in-frame clones and omits some. Here the sample spans over a million clones, roughly 96% being singletons. Sequencing input: naive CD4+ T cells sorted from blood. The sample's subset: CD45RA+ positively selected. The receptors originated from a man aged 25-45 years in good health.

The rearrangement joins TRBV28 to TRBJ2-7; no reliable D call. The CDR3 is 12 amino acids. Germline loops: CDR1 MDHEN, CDR2 SYDVKM. Trimming cost V 6 bases and J 4 bases, with 10 bases left between them. The DNA of the CDR3 is TGTGCCAGCAGGACCAGGAGATACGAGCAGTACTTC. Encoded protein: CASRTRRYEQYF.

The V call is TRBV10-3, the J call TRBJ1-2; 8 bases agree with TRBD1. J gave up 13 bases and V 2 bases, and 9 bases lay outside the gene matches. This CDR3 comprises 13 residues. CDR1 is ENHRY and CDR2 is SYGVKD in the germline V gene. The CDR3 DNA reads TGTGCCATCAGTGAGAGAGGACAGGGAGTTTTCACCTTC. Translation gives CAISERGQGVFTF.

The genes are TRBV27 and TRBJ2-5, with TRBD1 matching 9 bases. Per the germline V gene, CDR1 is MNHEY and CDR2 is SMNVEV (reference sequence). The CDR3 sequence is 15 residues long. V dropped 5 bases and J dropped 4; count of bases not matched to a gene: 8. The CDR3 spells CASSPSGTGIETQYF. The CDR3 bases are TGTGCCAGCAGTCCATCCGGGACAGGGATAGAGACCCAGTACTTC.

This chain links TRBV20-1 with TRBJ2-1; D is ambiguous. The V and J ends lost 5 bases and 8 bases respectively, with 10 bases between them. Per germline, CDR1 DFQATT and CDR2 SNEGSKA (reference sequence). The CDR3 has 11 residues. Here the CDR3 DNA reads TGCAGTGCTTACAAAGGTTATGAGCAGTTCTTC. It specifies CSAYKGYEQFF.

The CDR3 sequence: CASRTGIAGELFF. Written as DNA, the CDR3 is TGTGCCAGTCGGACAGGGATTGCTGGGGAGCTGTTTTTT. The rearrangement joins TRBV25-1 to TRBJ2-2; 8 nucleotides match TRBD1. Trimming removed 9 bases from V and 8 bases from J; junction bases left unmatched: 8. This CDR3 contains 13 residues. Germline CDR1 reads MGHDK; CDR2 reads SYGVNS.

This clone was seen only once. The chain is built from TRBV4-2 and TRBJ1-1, with D unresolved. V lost 1 base and J 0 bases, leaving 9 bases between the germline ends. The CDR3 contains 15 residues. CDR1 and CDR2 (germline): LGHNA, YNFKEQ. The CDR3 protein is CASSQARGMNTEAFF. CDR3 bases: TGTGCCAGCAGCCAAGCCCGAGGCATGAACACTGAAGCTTTCTTT.

This clone was seen only once. In the same sample, other DNA sequences code for this CDR3. The gene calls are TRBV9 and TRBJ2-2; 8 bases fit TRBD1. The V gene end was trimmed by 1 base and the J gene end by 5 bases; junction bases not matched to a gene: 7. The germline gives CDR1 SGDLS, CDR2 YYNGEE. CDR3 size: 16 residues. CDR3 amino acids: CASSVSGQGSTGELFF. Written as DNA, the CDR3 is TGTGCCAGCAGCGTAAGCGGACAGGGTAGTACCGGGGAGCTGTTTTTT.

A note on this clone: The same CDR3 is also encoded by other DNA sequences in this sample. The rearrangement joins TRBV7-6 to TRBJ2-5; D gene ambiguous. The germline CDR1 and CDR2 sequences are SGHVS and FNYEAQ. This CDR3 is built from 12 residues. V lost 1 base, J lost 2 bases, and 2 bases lay in between. DNA of the CDR3: TGTGCCAGCAGCTTAGGACAAGAGACCCAGTACTTC. This sequence encodes CASSLGQETQYF.

CDR3 amino acids: CASSLIPGASGANVLTF. The CDR3 bases are TGTGCCAGCAGCTTGATTCCGGGGGCCTCGGGGGCCAACGTCCTGACTTTC. The V gene is TRBV5-6, the J gene TRBJ2-6; D tentatively fits TRBD1 or TRBD2 (6 bases each). The germline gives CDR1 SGHDT, CDR2 YYEEEE. The CDR3 is 17 amino acids. The V and J ends lost 1 base and 4 bases respectively, with 15 bases between them. Supplemented by reference TRBV5-6 and TRBJ2-6, the full variable domain reads DAGVTQSPTHLIKTRGQQVTLRCSPKSGHDTVSWYQQALGQGPQFIFQYYEEEERQRGNFPDRFSGHQFPNYSSELNVNALLLGDSALYLCASSLIPGASGANVLTFGAGSRLTVL.

This clone was observed once. The gene calls are TRBV11-2 and TRBJ2-5; 11 nucleotides agree with TRBD2. Germline V gene sequence: CDR1 SGHAT, CDR2 FQNNGV. The CDR3 runs 14 residues. V dropped 11 bases and J dropped 1; count of bases not matched to a gene: 6. The CDR3 reads CAWATSGTQETQYF. CDR3 DNA sequence: TGTGCCTGGGCGACTAGCGGGACCCAAGAGACCCAGTACTTC.

V and J are TRBV7-7 and TRBJ2-7, with 8 bases identical to TRBD1. The CDR3 runs 13 residues. In germline, CDR1 is SSHAT, CDR2 FNYEAQ (reference sequence). The V gene end was trimmed by 5 bases and the J gene end by 5 bases; junction bases not matched to a gene: 5. CDR3 residues: CASSRQGFNEQYF. The CDR3 DNA reads TGTGCCAGCAGCCGACAGGGGTTCAACGAGCAGTACTTC.

A remark on this clone: The sample holds other DNA sequences that translate to the same CDR3. The chain couples TRBV5-1 to TRBJ2-2; D ambiguous. There are 13 residues in the CDR3. Germline CDR1 is SGHRS and CDR2 is YFSETQ. Trimming removed 0 bases at V and 3 bases at J, with 3 bases between. DNA of the CDR3: TGCGCCAGCAGCTTGGATTACACCGGGGAGCTGTTTTTT. It codes for CASSLDYTGELFF.

CDR3 coding DNA: TGTGCCAGCTCTAGCGGGAGCCTACCCGATTACGAGCAGTACTTC. Protein sequence: CASSSGSLPDYEQYF. The rearrangement links TRBV18 to TRBJ2-7, with 9 bases matching TRBD2. With V trimmed by 6 bases and J by 4 bases, 10 bases remained unmatched. The germline CDR1 and CDR2 sequences are KGHSH and LQKENI. This CDR3 contains 15 residues.

This clone came up once. This rearrangement joins TRBV2 to TRBJ1-3; D unclear. The CDR3 consists of 15 residues. The germline V and J ends were trimmed by 5 bases and 0 bases, with 11 bases remaining between them. Germline V gives CDR1 SNHLY, CDR2 FYNNEI. CDR3 sequence (DNA): TGTGCCAGCAGTTATATGCCACACTCTGGAAACACCATATATTTT. Protein: CASSYMPHSGNTIYF.

The gene calls are TRBV29-1 and TRBJ2-3; weak D call: TRBD2 (6 bases). CDR1 is SQVTM and CDR2 is ANQGSEA in the germline V gene. This CDR3 has 14 residues. V dropped 6 bases and J dropped 1 base, with 14 bases sitting between them. The CDR3 protein is CSVDPGLGTDTQYF. The CDR3, as DNA: TGCAGCGTGGATCCGGGACTCGGCACAGATACGCAGTATTTT.

This clone was seen only once. The rearrangement links TRBV29-1 to TRBJ2-1, with TRBD1 as a possible D gene (6 bases). With 7 bases removed from V and 4 bases from J, the gap between germline ends came to 11 bases. Germline V gene data show CDR1 as SQVTM and CDR2 as ANQGSEA. This CDR3 has 12 amino acids. CDR3 residues: CSAGHAYNEQFF. The CDR3 DNA reads as TGCAGCGCGGGACACGCTTACAATGAGCAGTTCTTC.

The genes are TRBV5-1 and TRBJ2-5, with 11 bases aligning to TRBD1. The CDR3 contains 15 residues. With V trimmed by 4 bases and J by 2 bases, 4 bases remained unmatched. CDR1 is SGHRS, CDR2 YFSETQ, per germline. The CDR3 nucleotides are TGCGCCAGCAGCCCTGGGACAGGGGGTCAAGAGACCCAGTACTTC. Its protein is CASSPGTGGQETQYF.

The genes are TRBV18 and TRBJ2-2, with D unclear. Trimming shortened V by 2 bases and J by 7 bases, and 5 bases separated the two germline ends. The CDR3 is 12 amino acids. Germline values: CDR1 KGHSH, CDR2 LQKENI. CDR3 in amino acids: CASSPANGELFF. The CDR3 DNA reads as TGTGCCAGCTCACCAGCGAACGGGGAGCTGTTTTTT.

The chain is built from TRBV5-1 and TRBJ2-3; D perhaps matches TRBD2 (5 bases). CDR3 length equals 14 residues. V lost 4 bases and J 6 bases, leaving 15 bases between the germline ends. Germline assignment: CDR1 SGHRS and CDR2 YFSETQ. The CDR3: CASSPLGSSDTQYF. The CDR3 coding sequence is TGCGCCAGCAGCCCTCTTGGGAGCTCGGATACGCAGTATTTT.

The rearrangement uses TRBV6-5 and TRBJ1-4; the D gene is possibly TRBD1 (6 bases). Trimming left V 2 bases short and J 4 bases short, with 14 bases between. The CDR3 loop spans 16 amino acids. CDR1 is MNHEY, CDR2 SVGAGI, per germline. The CDR3: CASSYLPGAGNEKLFF. Written as DNA, the CDR3 is TGTGCCAGCAGTTACCTCCCGGGGGCGGGTAATGAAAAACTGTTTTTT.